This T cell receptor (beta chain) appears in the sequencing data of a study of blood T cell repertoires in COVID-19. Looking at the study overall: There were acute and convalescent COVID-19 samples, and they came from the United States, Italy and Spain. T cells, B-cell-depleted T cells, or PBMCs provided the cDNA or gDNA that served as material.

The germline CDR1 and CDR2 sequences are SGHAT and FQDESV (reference sequence). This CDR3 contains 15 residues. J gave up 0 bases and V 4 bases, and 1 base lay outside the gene matches. Within 2 weeks of study entry, exposed participants had contacted a PCR-confirmed or clinician-diagnosed COVID-19 case. Profiled with immunoSEQ multiplex PCR; TCRdb holds only in-frame clones, not every one. The sample has some 270,000 clones, 75% to 90% seen once. This receptor was taken from a woman between 40 and 50 years old who had been exposed to COVID-19. Sequencing was carried out using PBMCs or T cells enriched from blood (not recorded which). The V and J genes are TRBV11-1 and TRBJ1-4; 8 positions match TRBD1. The CDR3 protein is CASSWGQATNEKLFF. The CDR3 DNA reads as TGTGCCAGCAGCTGGGGACAGGCAACTAATGAAAAACTGTTTTTT.